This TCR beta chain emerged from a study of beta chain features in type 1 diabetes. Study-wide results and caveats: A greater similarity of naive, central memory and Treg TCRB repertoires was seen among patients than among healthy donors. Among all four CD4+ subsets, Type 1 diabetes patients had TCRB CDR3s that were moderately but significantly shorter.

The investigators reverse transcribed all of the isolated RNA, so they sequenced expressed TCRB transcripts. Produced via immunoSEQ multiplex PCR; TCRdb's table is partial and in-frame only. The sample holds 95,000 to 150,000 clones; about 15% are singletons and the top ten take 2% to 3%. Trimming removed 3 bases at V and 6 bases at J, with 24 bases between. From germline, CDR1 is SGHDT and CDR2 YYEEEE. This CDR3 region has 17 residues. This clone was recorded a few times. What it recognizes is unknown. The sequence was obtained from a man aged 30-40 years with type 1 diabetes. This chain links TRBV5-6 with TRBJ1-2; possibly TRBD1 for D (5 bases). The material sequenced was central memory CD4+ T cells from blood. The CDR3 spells CASSYVSGSHSFDGYTF. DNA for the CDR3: TGTGCCAGCAGCTACGTTTCAGGGTCACATAGTTTCGATGGCTACACCTTC.